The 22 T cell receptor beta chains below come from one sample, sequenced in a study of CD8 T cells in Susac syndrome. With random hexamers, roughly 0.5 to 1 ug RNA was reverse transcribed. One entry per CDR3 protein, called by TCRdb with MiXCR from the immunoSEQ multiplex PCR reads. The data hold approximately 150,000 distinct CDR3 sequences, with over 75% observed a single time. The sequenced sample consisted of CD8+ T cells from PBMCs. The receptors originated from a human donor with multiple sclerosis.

CDR3 nucleotides: TGTGCCAGCACTTTCAGTTGGGGGGGAAACTACAATGAGCAGTTCTTC. Translating gives CASTFSWGGNYNEQFF. The V call is TRBV28, the J call TRBJ2-1; 7 bases align to TRBD2. The CDR3 is 16 residues long. Germline lookup yields CDR1 MDHEN and CDR2 SYDVKM. Trimming cost V 7 bases and J 3 bases; bases outside gene matches: 12.

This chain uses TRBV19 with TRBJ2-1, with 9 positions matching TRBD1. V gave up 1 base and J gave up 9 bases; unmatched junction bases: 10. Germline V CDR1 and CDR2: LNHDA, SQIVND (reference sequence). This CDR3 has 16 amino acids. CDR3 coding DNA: TGTGCCAGTAGTATAGGCTGGGACAGGGATTTGGGTGAGCAGTTCTTC. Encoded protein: CASSIGWDRDLGEQFF.

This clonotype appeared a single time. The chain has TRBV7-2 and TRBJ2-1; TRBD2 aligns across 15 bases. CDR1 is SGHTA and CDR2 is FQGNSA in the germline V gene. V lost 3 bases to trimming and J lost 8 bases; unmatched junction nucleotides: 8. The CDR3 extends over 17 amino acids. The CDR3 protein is CASSFWTSGGAIHEQFF. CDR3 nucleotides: TGTGCCAGCAGCTTCTGGACTAGCGGGGGGGCCATACATGAGCAGTTCTTC.

CDR3 sequence reads: CASTPDSGRWDEQFF. The CDR3 DNA follows: TGTGCCAGCACCCCCGATAGCGGGAGGTGGGATGAGCAGTTCTTC. The rearrangement links TRBV12-3 or TRBV12-4 to TRBJ2-1, with 10 positions matching TRBD2. V shed 7 bases, J shed 8 bases, and the junction held 11 bases outside the gene matches. The CDR3 runs 15 residues.

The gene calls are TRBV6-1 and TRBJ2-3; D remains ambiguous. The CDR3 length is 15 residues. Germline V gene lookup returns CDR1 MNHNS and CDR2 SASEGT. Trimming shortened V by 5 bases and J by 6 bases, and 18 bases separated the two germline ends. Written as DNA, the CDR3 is TGTGCCAGCAGTCCCACAACTCCATCGGTGGATACGCAGTATTTT. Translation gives CASSPTTPSVDTQYF.

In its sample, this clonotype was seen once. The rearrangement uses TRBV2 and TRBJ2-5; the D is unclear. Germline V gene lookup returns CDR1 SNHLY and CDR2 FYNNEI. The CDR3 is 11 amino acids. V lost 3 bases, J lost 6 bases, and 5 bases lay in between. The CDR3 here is CASSDAKTQYF. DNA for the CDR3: TGTGCCAGCAGTGATGCAAAGACCCAGTACTTC.

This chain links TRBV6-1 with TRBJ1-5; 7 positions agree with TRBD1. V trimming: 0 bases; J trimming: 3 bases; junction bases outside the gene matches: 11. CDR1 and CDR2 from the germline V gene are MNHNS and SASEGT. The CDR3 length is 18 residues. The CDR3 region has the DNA TGTGCCAGCAGTGAAGCGGTCGCAGGGGGGATATTCAATCAGCCCCAGCATTTT. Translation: CASSEAVAGGIFNQPQHF.

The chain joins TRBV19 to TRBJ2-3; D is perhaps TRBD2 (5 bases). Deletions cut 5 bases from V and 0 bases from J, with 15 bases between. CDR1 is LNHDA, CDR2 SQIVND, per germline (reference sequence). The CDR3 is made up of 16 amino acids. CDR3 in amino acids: CASSSPSRPSTDTQYF. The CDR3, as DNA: TGTGCCAGTAGTTCCCCTAGCAGACCTAGCACAGATACGCAGTATTTT.

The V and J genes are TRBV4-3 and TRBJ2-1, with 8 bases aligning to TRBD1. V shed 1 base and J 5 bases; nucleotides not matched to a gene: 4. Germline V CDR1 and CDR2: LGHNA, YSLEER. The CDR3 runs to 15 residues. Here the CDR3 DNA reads TGCGCCAGCAGCCAAGGACAGGGGTCCAACAATGAGCAGTTCTTC. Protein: CASSQGQGSNNEQFF.

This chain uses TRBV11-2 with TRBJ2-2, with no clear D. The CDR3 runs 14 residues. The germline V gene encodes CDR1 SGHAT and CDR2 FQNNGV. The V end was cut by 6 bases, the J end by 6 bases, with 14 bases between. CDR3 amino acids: CASSLPGEAGELFF. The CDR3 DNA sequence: TGTGCCAGCAGTTTACCCGGAGAAGCCGGGGAGCTGTTTTTT.

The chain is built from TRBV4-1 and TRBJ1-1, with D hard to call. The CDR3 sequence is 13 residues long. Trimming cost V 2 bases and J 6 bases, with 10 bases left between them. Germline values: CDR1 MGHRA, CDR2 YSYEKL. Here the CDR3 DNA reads TGCGCCAGCAGCCAAATTCAGGCGGCTGAAGCTTTCTTT. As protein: CASSQIQAAEAFF.

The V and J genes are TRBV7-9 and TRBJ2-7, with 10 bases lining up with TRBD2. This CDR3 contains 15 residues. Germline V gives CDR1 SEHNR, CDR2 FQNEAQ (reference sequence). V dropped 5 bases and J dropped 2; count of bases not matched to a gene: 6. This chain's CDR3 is CASSPLAGDAYEQYF. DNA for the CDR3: TGTGCCAGCAGCCCGCTAGCGGGGGATGCCTACGAGCAGTACTTC.

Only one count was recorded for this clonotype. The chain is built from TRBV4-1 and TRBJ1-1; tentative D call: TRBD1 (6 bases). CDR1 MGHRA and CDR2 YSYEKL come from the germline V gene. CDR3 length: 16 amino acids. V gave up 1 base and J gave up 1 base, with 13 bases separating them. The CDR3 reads CASSQVAGAENTEAFF. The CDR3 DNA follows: TGCGCCAGCAGCCAAGTAGCAGGGGCAGAGAACACTGAAGCTTTCTTT.

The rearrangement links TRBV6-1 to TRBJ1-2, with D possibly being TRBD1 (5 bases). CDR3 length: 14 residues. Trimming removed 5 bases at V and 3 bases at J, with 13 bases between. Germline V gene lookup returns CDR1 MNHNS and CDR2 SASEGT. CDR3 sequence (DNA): TGTGCCAGCAGTCAGCCGGGACTGGACTATGGCTACACCTTC. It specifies CASSQPGLDYGYTF.

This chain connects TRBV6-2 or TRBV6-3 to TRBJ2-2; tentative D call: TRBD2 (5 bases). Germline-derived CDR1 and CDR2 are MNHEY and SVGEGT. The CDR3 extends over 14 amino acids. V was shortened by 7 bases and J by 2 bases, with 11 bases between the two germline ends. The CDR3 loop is CASTLPSNTGELFF. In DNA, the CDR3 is TGTGCCAGCACTTTACCTAGCAACACCGGGGAGCTGTTTTTT.

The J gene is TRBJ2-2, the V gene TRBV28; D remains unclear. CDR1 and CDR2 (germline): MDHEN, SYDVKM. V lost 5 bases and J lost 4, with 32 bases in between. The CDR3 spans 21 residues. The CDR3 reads CASSHREGHLVCRAGTGELFF. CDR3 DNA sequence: TGTGCCAGCAGTCATAGGGAAGGCCACCTTGTATGCCGTGCTGGCACCGGGGAGCTGTTTTTT.

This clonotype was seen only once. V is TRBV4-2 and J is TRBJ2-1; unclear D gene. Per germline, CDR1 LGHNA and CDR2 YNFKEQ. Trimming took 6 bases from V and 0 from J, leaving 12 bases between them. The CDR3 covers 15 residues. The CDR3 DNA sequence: TGTGCCAGCAGATCCACTTCGAGCTCCTACAATGAGCAGTTCTTC. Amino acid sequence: CASRSTSSSYNEQFF.

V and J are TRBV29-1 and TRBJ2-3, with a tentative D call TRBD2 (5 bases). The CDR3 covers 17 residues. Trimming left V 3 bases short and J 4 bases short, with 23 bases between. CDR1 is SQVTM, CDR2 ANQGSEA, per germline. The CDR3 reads CSVEGEPLKPIPDTQYF. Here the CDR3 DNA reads TGCAGCGTTGAGGGAGAACCCCTAAAACCTATCCCAGATACGCAGTATTTT.

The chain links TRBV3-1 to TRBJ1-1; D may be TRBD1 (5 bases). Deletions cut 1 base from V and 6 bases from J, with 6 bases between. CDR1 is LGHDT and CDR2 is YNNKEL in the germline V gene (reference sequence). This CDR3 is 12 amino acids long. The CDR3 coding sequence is TGTGCCAGCAGCCAAGGAGGGGCTGAAGCTTTCTTT. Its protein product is CASSQGGAEAFF.

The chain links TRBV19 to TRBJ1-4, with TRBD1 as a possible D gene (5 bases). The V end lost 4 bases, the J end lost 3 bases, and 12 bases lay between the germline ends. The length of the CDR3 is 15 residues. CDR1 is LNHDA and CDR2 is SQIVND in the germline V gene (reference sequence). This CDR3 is CASSNGDGPNEKLFF. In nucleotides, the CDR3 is TGTGCCAGTAGTAATGGGGACGGCCCTAATGAAAAACTGTTTTTT. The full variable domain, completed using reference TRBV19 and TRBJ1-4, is DGGITQSPKYLFRKEGQNVTLSCEQNLNHDAMYWYRQDPGQGLRLIYYSQIVNDFQKGDIAEGYSVSREKKESFPLTVTSAQKNPTAFYLCASSNGDGPNEKLFFGSGTQLSVL.

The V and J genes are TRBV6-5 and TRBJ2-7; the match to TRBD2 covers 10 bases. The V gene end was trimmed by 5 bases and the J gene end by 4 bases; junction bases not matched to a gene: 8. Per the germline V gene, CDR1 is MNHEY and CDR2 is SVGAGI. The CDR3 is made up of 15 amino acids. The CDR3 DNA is TGTGCCAGCAGTCACCCTAGCGGGGGCCGGTACGAGCAGTACTTC. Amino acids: CASSHPSGGRYEQYF.

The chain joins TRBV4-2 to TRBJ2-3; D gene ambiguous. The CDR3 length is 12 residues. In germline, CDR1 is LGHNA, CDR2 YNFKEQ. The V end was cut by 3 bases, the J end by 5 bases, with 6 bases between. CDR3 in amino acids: CASSHLGDTQYF. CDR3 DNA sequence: TGTGCCAGCAGCCACCTGGGAGATACGCAGTATTTT.